The 9 T cell receptor beta chains below were found in one sample sequenced in a study of shared clonotypes between healthy human individuals. The repertoire was sequenced with immunoSEQ multiplex PCR; TCRdb's copy has only in-frame clones and lacks some. There are about 700,000 clones in the sample; around 74% occur only once, and about 1.8% lies in the top ten. Sequenced: memory CD4+ T cells sorted from blood. Subset described: CD45RA-negative fraction. These receptors were obtained from a woman under 40 in good health.

The chain couples TRBV4-2 to TRBJ2-1, with 8 bases that match TRBD2. In germline, CDR1 is LGHNA, CDR2 YNFKEQ. V lost 2 bases and J lost 3; bases outside the gene matches: 6. This CDR3 has 16 residues. CDR3 DNA sequence: TGTGCCAGCAGCCAACTAAGCGGGAGCGTCTACAATGAGCAGTTCTTC. This gives the protein CASSQLSGSVYNEQFF.

The chain carries TRBV6-5 and TRBJ2-1, with D tentatively TRBD1 or TRBD2 (6 bases each). Germline V gives CDR1 MNHEY, CDR2 SVGAGI. The CDR3 covers 14 residues. V was cut by 6 bases and J by 5 bases, with 14 bases left in between. The CDR3 is CASRGGTLDNEQFF. In nucleotides, the CDR3 is TGTGCCAGCAGAGGGGGGACCCTAGACAATGAGCAGTTCTTC.

This chain joins TRBV9 and TRBJ1-2; no clear D gene. V was shortened by 4 bases and J by 0 bases, with 13 bases between the two germline ends. The CDR3 is made up of 15 amino acids. Germline-derived CDR1 and CDR2 are SGDLS and YYNGEE. CDR3 nucleotide sequence: TGTGCCAGCAGCCCCCGCCACGGAGCTAACTATGGCTACACCTTC. It codes for CASSPRHGANYGYTF.

The genes are TRBV27 and TRBJ2-3; 10 bases line up with TRBD1. V was clipped by 3 bases and J by 6 bases; unmatched bases: 15. The length of the CDR3 is 18 residues. In germline, CDR1 is MNHEY, CDR2 SMNVEV (reference sequence). CDR3 sequence (DNA): TGTGCCAGCAGTTTCAATTCGGAACCGGGACAGGGGTCCGATACGCAGTATTTT. Protein product: CASSFNSEPGQGSDTQYF.

The rearrangement links TRBV6-1 to TRBJ1-5; no firm D call. V gave up 4 bases and J gave up 4 bases, with 8 bases separating them. Germline V gene sequence: CDR1 MNHNS, CDR2 SASEGT. The CDR3 length is 13 residues. Here the CDR3 reads CASSALENQPQHF. In DNA form, the CDR3 reads TGTGCCAGCAGTGCTCTAGAAAATCAGCCCCAGCATTTT.

The chain is built from TRBV5-1 and TRBJ2-2; maybe TRBD1 (6 bases). Deletions cut 4 bases from V and 5 bases from J, with 9 bases between. The CDR3 is made up of 13 amino acids. CDR1 and CDR2 (germline): SGHRS, YFSETQ. The CDR3 loop is CASSTGQTGELFF. CDR3 nucleotide sequence: TGCGCCAGCAGCACCGGACAGACCGGGGAGCTGTTTTTT.

The chain combines TRBV9 with TRBJ1-3, with TRBD1 identical over 11 bases. V dropped 4 bases and J dropped 2; count of bases not matched to a gene: 11. There are 18 residues in the CDR3. Germline values: CDR1 SGDLS, CDR2 YYNGEE. The CDR3 is CASSYTFGQGAAGNTIYF. The CDR3 coding sequence is TGTGCCAGCAGCTATACCTTTGGACAGGGGGCGGCTGGAAACACCATATATTTT.

The genes are TRBV6-5 and TRBJ2-7, with a possible D match to TRBD2 (7 bases). The CDR3 is 14 amino acids. CDR1 MNHEY and CDR2 SVGAGI come from the germline V gene. V gave up 2 bases and J gave up 3 bases, with 11 bases separating them. CDR3 residues: CASSYGGARYEQYF. The CDR3 DNA reads TGTGCCAGCAGTTACGGGGGGGCGCGCTACGAGCAGTACTTC.

The rearrangement links TRBV11-2 to TRBJ2-5, with a possible D match to TRBD2 (5 bases). V was clipped by 0 bases and J by 7 bases, with 9 bases between them. The CDR3 loop spans 13 amino acids. CDR1 SGHAT and CDR2 FQNNGV come from the germline V gene. CDR3 DNA sequence: TGTGCCAGCAGCTTAGAAGGAGGCGGGACCCAGTACTTC. Its translation is CASSLEGGGTQYF.